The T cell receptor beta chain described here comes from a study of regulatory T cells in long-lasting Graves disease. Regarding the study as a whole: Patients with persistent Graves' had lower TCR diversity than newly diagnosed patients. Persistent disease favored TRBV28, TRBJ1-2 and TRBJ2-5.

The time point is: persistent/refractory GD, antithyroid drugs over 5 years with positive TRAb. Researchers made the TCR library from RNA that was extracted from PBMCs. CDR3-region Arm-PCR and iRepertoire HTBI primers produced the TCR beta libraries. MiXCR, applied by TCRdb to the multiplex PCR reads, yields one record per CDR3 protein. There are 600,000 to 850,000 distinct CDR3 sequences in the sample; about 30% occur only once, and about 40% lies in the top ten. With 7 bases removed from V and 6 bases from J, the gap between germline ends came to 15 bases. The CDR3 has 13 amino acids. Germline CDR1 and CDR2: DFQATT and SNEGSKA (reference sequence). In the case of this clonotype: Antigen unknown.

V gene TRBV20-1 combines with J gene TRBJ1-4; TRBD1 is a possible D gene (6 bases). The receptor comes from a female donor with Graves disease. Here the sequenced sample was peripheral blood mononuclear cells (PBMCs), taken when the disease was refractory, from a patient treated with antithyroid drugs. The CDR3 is CSGNRAGDEKLFF. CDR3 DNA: TGCAGTGGCAACAGGGCCGGGGATGAAAAACTGTTTTTT.